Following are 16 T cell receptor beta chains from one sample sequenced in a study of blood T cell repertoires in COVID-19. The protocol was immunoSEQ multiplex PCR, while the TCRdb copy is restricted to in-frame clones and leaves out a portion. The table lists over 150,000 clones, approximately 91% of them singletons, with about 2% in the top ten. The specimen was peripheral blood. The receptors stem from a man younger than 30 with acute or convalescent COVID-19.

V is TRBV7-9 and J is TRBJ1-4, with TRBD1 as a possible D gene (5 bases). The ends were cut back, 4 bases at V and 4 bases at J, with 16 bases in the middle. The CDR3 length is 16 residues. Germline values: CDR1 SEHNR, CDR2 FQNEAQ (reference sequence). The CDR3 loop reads CASSYPRRGYNEKLFF. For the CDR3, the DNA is TGTGCCAGCAGCTATCCCAGGCGGGGGTATAATGAAAAACTGTTTTTT.

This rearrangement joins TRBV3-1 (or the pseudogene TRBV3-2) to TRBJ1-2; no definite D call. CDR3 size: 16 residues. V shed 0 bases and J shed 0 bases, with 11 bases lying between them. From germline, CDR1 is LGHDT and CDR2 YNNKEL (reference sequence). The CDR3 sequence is CASSQELRRSNYGYTF. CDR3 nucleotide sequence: TGTGCCAGCAGCCAAGAGCTTCGCAGATCTAACTATGGCTACACCTTC.

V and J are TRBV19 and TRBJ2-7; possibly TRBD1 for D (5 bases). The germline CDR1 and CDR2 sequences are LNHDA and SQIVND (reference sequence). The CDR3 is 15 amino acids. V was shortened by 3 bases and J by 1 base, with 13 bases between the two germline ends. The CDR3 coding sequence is TGTGCCAGTAGTATGGGCAGGGAAATTTCCTACGAGCAGTACTTC. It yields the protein CASSMGREISYEQYF. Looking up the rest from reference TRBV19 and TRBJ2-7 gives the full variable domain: DGGITQSPKYLFRKEGQNVTLSCEQNLNHDAMYWYRQDPGQGLRLIYYSQIVNDFQKGDIAEGYSVSREKKESFPLTVTSAQKNPTAFYLCASSMGREISYEQYFGPGTRLTVT.

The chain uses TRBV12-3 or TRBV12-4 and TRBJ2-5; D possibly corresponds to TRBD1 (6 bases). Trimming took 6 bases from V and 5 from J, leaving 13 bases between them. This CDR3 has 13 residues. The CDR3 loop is CASSRGTRETQYF. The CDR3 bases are TGTGCCAGCAGCAGGGGTACCAGGGAGACCCAGTACTTC.

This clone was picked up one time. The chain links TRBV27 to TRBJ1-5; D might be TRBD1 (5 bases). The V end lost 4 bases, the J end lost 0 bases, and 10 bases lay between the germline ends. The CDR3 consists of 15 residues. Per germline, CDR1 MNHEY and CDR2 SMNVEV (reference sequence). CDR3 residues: CASSYGGYSNQPQHF. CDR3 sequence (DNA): TGTGCCAGCAGTTACGGGGGGTATAGCAATCAGCCCCAGCATTTT.

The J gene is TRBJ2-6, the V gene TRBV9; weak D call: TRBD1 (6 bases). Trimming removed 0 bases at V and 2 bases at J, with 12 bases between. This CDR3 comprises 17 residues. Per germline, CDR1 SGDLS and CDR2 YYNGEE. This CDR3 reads CASSVVLGAAGANVLTF. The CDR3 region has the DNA TGTGCCAGCAGCGTAGTATTGGGGGCGGCTGGGGCCAACGTCCTGACTTTC.

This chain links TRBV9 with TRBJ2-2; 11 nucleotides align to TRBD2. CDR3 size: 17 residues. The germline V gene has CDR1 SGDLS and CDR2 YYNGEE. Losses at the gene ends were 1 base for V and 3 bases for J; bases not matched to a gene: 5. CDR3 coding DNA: TGTGCCAGCAGCGTAAGTAAACTAGCGGGAGACACCGGGGAGCTGTTTTTT. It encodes CASSVSKLAGDTGELFF.

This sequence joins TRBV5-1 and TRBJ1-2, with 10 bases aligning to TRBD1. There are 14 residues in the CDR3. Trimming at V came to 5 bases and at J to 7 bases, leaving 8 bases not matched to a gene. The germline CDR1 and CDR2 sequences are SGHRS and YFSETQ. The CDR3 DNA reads TGCGCCAGCAGACCCGGGACAGGGGTCTTTGGCTACACCTTC. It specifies CASRPGTGVFGYTF. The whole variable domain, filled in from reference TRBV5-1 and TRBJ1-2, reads KAGVTQTPRYLIKTRGQQVTLSCSPISGHRSVSWYQQTPGQGLQFLFEYFSETQRNKGNFPGRFSGRQFSNSRSEMNVSTLELGDSALYLCASRPGTGVFGYTFGSGTRLTVV.

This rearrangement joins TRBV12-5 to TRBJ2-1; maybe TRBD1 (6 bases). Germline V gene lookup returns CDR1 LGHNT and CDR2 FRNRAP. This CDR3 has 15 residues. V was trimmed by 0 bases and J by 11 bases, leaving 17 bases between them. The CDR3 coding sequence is TGTGCTAGTGGTTTGGTAACTTTGAGGACAGCCCAGCAGTTCTTC. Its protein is CASGLVTLRTAQQFF.

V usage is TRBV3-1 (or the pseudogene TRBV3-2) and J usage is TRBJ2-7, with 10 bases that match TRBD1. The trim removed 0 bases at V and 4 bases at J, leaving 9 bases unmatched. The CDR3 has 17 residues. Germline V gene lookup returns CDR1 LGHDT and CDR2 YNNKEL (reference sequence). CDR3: CASSQDLRQGAVYEQYF. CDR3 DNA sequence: TGTGCCAGCAGCCAAGATCTTCGACAGGGGGCTGTGTACGAGCAGTACTTC.

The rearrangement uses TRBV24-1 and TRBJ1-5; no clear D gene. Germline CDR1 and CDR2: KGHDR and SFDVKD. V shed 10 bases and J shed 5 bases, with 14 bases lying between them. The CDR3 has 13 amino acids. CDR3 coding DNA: TGTGCCACGGCGGAGGACCACTATCAGCCCCAGCATTTT. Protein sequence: CATAEDHYQPQHF.

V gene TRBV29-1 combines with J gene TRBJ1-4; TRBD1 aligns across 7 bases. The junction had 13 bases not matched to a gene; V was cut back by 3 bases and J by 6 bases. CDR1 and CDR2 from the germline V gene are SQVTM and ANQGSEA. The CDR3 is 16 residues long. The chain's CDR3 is CSVDGTQGGNDEKLFF. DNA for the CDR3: TGCAGCGTTGACGGCACCCAGGGGGGTAACGATGAAAAACTGTTTTTT.

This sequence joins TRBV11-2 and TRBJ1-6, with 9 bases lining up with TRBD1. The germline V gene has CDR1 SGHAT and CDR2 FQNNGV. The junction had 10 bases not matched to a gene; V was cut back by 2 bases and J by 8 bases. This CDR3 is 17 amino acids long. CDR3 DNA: TGTGCCAGCAGCTTACTTCCGGGACAGGGACAGCATTCACCCCTCCACTTT. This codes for CASSLLPGQGQHSPLHF. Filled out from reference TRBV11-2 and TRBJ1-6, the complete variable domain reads EAGVAQSPRYKIIEKRQSVAFWCNPISGHATLYWYQQILGQGPKLLIQFQNNGVVDDSQLPKDRFSAERLKGVDSTLKIQPAKLEDSAVYLCASSLLPGQGQHSPLHFGNGTRLTVT.

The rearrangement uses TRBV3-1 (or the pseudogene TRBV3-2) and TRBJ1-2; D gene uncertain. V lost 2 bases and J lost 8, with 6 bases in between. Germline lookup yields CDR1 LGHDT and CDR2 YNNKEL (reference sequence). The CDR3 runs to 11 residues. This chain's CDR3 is CASSQFRGYTF. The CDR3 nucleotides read TGTGCCAGCAGCCAATTTCGGGGCTACACCTTC.

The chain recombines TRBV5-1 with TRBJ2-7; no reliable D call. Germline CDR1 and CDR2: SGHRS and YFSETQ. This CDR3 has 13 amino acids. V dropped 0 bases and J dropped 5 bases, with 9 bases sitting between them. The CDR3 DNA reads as TGCGCCAGCAGCTTGGGCCTCCGGGACGAGCAGTACTTC. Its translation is CASSLGLRDEQYF.

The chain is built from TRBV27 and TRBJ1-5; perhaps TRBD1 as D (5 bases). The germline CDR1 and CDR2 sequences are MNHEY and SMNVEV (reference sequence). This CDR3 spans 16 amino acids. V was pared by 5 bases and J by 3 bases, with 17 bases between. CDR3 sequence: CASSRGPGLFNQPQHF. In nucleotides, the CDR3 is TGTGCCAGCAGTAGGGGCCCGGGACTCTTCAATCAGCCCCAGCATTTT.